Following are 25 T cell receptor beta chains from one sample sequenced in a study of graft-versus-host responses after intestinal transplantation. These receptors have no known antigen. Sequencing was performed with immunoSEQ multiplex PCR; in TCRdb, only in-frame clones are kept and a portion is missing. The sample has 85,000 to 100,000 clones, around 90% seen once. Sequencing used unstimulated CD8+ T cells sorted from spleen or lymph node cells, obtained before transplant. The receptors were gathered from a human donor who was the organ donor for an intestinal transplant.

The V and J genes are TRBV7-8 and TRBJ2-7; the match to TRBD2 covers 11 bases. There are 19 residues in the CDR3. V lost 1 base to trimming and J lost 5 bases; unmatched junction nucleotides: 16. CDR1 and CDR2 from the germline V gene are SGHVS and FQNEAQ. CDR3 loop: CASSLVVVTSGTGIDEQYF. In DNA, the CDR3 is TGTGCCAGCAGCTTAGTTGTGGTGACTAGCGGGACAGGAATCGACGAGCAGTACTTC.

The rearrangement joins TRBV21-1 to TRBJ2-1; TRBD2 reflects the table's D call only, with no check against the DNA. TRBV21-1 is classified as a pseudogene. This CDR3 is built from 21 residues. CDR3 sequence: CASSVDPQLLVGGIEVNEQFF. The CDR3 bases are TGTGCCAGCAGCGTCGACCCCCAGCTACTAGTCGGAGGGATAGAGGTAAATGAGCAGTTCTTC.

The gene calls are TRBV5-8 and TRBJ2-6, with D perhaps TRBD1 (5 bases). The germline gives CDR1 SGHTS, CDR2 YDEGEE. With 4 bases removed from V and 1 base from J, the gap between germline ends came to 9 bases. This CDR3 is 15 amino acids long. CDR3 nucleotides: TGTGCCAGCAGCGATCCAGGGTCTGGGGCCAACGTCCTGACTTTC. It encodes CASSDPGSGANVLTF.

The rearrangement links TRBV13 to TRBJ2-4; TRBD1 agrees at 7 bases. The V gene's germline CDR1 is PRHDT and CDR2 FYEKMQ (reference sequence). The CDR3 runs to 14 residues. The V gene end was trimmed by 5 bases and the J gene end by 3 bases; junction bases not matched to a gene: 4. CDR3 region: CASSAGTVKNIQYF. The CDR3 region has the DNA TGTGCCAGCAGCGCCGGGACAGTCAAAAACATTCAGTACTTC.

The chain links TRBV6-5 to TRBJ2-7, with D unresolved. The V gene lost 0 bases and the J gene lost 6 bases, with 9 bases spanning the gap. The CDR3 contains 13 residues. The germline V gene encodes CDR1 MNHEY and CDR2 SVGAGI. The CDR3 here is CASSYSRSFEQYF. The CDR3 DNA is TGTGCCAGCAGTTACTCACGGAGCTTCGAGCAGTACTTC.

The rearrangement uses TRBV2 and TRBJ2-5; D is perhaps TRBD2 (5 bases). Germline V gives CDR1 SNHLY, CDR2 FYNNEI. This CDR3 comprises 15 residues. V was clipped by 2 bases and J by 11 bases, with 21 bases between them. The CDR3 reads CASSESARLLGEQYF. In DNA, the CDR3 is TGTGCCAGCAGTGAAAGTGCGAGGCTGCTCGGGGAGCAGTACTTC.

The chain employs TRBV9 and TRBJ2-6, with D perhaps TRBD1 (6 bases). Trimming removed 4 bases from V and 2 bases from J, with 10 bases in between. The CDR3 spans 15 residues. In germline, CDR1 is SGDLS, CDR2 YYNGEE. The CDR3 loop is CASSIQGPGANVLTF. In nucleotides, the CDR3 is TGTGCCAGCAGCATACAGGGTCCTGGGGCCAACGTCCTGACTTTC. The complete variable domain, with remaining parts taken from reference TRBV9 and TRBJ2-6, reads DSGVTQTPKHLITATGQRVTLRCSPRSGDLSVYWYQQSLDQGLQFLIQYYNGEERAKGNILERFSAQQFPDLHSELNLSSLELGDSALYFCASSIQGPGANVLTFGAGSRLTVL.

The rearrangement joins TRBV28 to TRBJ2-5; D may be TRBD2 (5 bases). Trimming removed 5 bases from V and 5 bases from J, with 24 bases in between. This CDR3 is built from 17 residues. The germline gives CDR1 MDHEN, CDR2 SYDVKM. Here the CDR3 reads CASSLALEERDRETQYF. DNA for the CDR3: TGTGCCAGCAGTCTCGCGTTGGAGGAGAGGGATCGGGAGACCCAGTACTTC.

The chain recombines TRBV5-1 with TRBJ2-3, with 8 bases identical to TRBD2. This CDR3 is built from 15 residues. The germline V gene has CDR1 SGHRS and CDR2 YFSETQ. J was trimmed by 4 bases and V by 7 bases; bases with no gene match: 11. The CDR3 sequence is CASRAGAGEPDTQYF. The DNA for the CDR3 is TGCGCCAGCCGGGCAGGAGCGGGAGAACCAGATACGCAGTATTTT.

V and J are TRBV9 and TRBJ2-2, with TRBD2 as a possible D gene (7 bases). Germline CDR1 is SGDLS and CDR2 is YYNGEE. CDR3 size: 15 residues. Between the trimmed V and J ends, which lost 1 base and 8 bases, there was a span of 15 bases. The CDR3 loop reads CASSVYREGEGELFF. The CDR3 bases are TGTGCCAGCAGCGTATACAGGGAGGGAGAGGGGGAGCTGTTTTTT.

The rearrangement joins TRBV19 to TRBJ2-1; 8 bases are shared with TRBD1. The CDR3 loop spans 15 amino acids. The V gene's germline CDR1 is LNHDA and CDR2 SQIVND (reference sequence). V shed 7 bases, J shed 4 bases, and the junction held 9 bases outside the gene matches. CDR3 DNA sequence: TGTGCCAGTACCAATCGGCAGGGGGCTTACAATGAGCAGTTCTTC. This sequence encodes CASTNRQGAYNEQFF.

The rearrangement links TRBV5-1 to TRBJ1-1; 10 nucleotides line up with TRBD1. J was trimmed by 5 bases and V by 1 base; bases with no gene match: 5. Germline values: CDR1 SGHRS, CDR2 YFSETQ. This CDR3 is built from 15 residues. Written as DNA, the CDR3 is TGCGCCAGCAGCTTGATCCGGGACAGGGGAACTGAAGCTTTCTTT. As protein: CASSLIRDRGTEAFF.

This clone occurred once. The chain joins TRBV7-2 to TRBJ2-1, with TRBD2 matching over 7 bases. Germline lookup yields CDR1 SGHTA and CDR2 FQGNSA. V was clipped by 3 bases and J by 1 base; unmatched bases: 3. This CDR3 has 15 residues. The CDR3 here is CASSFGGGSYNEQFF. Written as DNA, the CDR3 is TGTGCCAGCAGCTTTGGCGGGGGTTCCTACAATGAGCAGTTCTTC.

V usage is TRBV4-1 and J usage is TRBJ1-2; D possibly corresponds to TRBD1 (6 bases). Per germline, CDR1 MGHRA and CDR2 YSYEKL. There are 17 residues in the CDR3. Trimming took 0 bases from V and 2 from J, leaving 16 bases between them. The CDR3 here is CASSQDWVQGRNYGYTF. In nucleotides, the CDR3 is TGCGCCAGCAGCCAAGACTGGGTACAGGGAAGGAACTATGGCTACACCTTC.

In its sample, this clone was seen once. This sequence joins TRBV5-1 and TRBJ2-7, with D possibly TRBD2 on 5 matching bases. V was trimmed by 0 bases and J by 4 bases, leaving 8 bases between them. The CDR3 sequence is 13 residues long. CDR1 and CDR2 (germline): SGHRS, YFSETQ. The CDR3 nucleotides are TGCGCCAGCAGCTTGGGTGGGGAGTACGAGCAGTACTTC. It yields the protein CASSLGGEYEQYF.

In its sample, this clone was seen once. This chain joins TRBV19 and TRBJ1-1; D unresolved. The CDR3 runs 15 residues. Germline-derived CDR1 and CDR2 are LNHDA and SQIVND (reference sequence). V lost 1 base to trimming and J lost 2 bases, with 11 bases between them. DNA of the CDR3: TGTGCCAGTAGTATAGGTCCGACACAAAACACTGAAGCTTTCTTT. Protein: CASSIGPTQNTEAFF.

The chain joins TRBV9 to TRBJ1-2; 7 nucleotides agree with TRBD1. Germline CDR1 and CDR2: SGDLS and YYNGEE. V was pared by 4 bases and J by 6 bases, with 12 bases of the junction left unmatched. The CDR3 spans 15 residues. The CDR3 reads CASSLHRGIADGYTF. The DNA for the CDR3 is TGTGCCAGCAGCCTCCACAGGGGAATTGCCGATGGCTACACCTTC.

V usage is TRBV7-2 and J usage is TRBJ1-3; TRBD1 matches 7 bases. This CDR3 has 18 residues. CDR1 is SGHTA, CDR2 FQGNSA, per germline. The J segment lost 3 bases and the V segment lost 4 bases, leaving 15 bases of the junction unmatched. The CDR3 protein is CASSSTIDQGVYGNTIYF. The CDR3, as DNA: TGTGCCAGCAGCTCGACAATAGACCAGGGGGTATATGGAAACACCATATATTTT.

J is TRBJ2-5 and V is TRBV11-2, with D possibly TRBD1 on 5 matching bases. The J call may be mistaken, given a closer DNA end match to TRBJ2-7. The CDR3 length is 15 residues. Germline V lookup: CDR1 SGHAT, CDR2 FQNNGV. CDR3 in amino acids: CASSLDPGSGYEQYF. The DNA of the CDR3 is TGTGCCAGCAGCTTAGATCCAGGGTCAGGCTACGAGCAGTACTTC.

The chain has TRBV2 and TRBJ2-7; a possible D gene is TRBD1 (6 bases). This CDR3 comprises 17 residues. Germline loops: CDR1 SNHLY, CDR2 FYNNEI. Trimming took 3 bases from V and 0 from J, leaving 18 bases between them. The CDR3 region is CASSDVDRQVSSYEQYF. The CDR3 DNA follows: TGTGCCAGCAGTGACGTGGACAGACAAGTTAGCTCCTACGAGCAGTACTTC.

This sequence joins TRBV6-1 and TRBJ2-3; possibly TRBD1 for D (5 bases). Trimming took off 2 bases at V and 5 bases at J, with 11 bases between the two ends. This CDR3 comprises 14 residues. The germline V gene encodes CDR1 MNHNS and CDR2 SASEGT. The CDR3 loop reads CASSESVGVDTQYF. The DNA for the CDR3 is TGTGCCAGCAGTGAATCGGTAGGGGTAGATACGCAGTATTTT.

Written as DNA, the CDR3 is TGTGCCAGCAGCTTGCCTAGCGGGAGAAACGAGCAGTACTTC. Amino acid sequence: CASSLPSGRNEQYF. V usage is TRBV5-6 and J usage is TRBJ2-7; 10 nucleotides align to TRBD2. V dropped 1 base and J dropped 5; count of bases not matched to a gene: 3. Germline V gene data show CDR1 as SGHDT and CDR2 as YYEEEE. The CDR3 covers 14 residues.

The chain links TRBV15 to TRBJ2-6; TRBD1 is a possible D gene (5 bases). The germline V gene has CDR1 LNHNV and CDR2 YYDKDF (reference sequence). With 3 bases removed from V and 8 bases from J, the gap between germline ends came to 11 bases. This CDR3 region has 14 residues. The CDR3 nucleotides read TGTGCCACCAGCAGGACAGACCTTTCCAACGTCCTGACTTTC. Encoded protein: CATSRTDLSNVLTF.

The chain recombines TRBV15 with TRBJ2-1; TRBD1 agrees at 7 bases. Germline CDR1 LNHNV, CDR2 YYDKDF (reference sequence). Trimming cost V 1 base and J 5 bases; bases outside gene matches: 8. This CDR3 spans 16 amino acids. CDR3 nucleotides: TGTGCCACCAGCAGAGCACCGGGACAGAACGACAATGAGCAGTTCTTC. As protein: CATSRAPGQNDNEQFF.

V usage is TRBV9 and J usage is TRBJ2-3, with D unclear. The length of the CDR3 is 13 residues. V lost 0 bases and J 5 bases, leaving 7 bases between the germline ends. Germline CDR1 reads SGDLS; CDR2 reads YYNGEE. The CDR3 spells CASSVAKRDTQYF. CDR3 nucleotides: TGTGCCAGCAGCGTAGCTAAGAGAGATACGCAGTATTTT.